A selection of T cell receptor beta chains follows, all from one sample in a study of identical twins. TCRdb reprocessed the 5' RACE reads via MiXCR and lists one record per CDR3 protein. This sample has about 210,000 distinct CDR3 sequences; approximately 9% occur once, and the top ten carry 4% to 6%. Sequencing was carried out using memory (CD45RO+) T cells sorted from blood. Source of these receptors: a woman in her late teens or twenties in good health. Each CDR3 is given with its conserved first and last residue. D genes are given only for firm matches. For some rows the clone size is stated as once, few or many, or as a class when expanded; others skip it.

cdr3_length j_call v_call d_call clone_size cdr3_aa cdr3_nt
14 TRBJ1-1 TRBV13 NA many CASSSPASNTEAFF TGTGCCAGCAGCTCACCTGCCTCGAACACTGAAGCTTTCTTT
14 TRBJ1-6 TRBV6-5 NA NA CASSYLSRDSPLHF TGTGCCAGCAGTTACCTTAGTAGGGATTCACCCCTCCACTTT
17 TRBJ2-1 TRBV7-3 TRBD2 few CASSLIPLAGGLNEQFF TGTGCCAGCAGCTTAATCCCGCTAGCGGGGGGACTCAATGAGCAGTTCTTC
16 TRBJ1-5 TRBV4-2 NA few CASSQDDGRDNQPQHF TGTGCCAGCAGCCAAGATGATGGACGGGACAATCAGCCCCAGCATTTT
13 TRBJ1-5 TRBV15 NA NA CATSGEGERPQHF TGTGCCACCTCGGGGGAGGGAGAACGGCCCCAGCATTTT
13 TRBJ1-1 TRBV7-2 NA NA CASSKQAGTEAFF TGTGCCAGCAGCAAACAAGCCGGCACTGAAGCTTTCTTT
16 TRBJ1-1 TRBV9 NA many CASSLRPLDGGTEAFF TGTGCCAGCAGCTTACGTCCATTGGACGGCGGCACTGAAGCTTTCTTT
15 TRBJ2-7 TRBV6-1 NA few CASSWLGGGPYEQYF TGTGCCAGCAGCTGGCTAGGGGGAGGGCCCTACGAGCAGTACTTC
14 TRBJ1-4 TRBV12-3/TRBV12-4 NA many CASRRIDTREKLFF TGTGCCAGCAGACGAATTGATACGAGAGAAAAACTGTTTTTT
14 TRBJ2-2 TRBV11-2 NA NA CASSSLLGTGELFF TGTGCCAGCAGCTCACTTTTGGGCACCGGGGAGCTGTTTTTT
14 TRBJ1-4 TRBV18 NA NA CASSRPATGEKLFF TGTGCCAGCTCACGACCAGCTACAGGCGAAAAACTGTTTTTT
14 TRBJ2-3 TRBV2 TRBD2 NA CASSEGGTRDTQYF TGTGCCAGCAGTGAGGGGGGGACTAGAGATACGCAGTATTTT
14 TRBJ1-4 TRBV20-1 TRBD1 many CSADPTGGREKLFF TGCAGTGCTGACCCGACAGGGGGTCGTGAAAAACTGTTTTTT
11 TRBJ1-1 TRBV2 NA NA CASSEERKAFF TGTGCCAGCAGTGAGGAGAGAAAAGCTTTCTTT
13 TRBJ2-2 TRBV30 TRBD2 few CAWSWGGTGELFF TGTGCCTGGAGTTGGGGGGGAACCGGGGAGCTGTTTTTT
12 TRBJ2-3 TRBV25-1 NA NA CASSGYVDTQYF TGTGCCAGCAGTGGCTACGTAGATACGCAGTATTTT
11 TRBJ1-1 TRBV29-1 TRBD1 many CSVVAHRGAFF TGCAGCGTTGTAGCACACAGGGGTGCTTTCTTT
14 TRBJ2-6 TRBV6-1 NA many CASSEGDGANVLTF TGTGCCAGCAGTGAAGGAGACGGGGCCAACGTCCTGACTTTC
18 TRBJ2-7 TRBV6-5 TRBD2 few CASSYRTSGGGKGYEQYF TGTGCCAGCAGTTACAGGACTAGCGGGGGGGGGAAGGGTTACGAGCAGTACTTC
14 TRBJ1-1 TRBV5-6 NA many CASSLAGTGPEAFF TGTGCCAGCAGCTTAGCCGGGACGGGGCCCGAAGCTTTCTTT
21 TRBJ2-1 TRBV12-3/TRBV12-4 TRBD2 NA CASSLGAFWLAGAFSYNEQFF TGTGCCAGCAGTTTGGGGGCATTTTGGCTAGCGGGAGCTTTTTCCTACAATGAGCAGTTCTTC
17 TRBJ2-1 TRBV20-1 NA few CSASDWSSSFSYNEQFF TGCAGTGCTAGCGATTGGAGTTCGTCGTTCTCCTACAATGAGCAGTTCTTC
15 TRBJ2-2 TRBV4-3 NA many CASSLGQMNTGELFF TGCGCCAGCAGCCTTGGACAGATGAACACCGGGGAGCTGTTTTTT
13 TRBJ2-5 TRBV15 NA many CATLPYPRETQYF TGTGCCACGCTCCCCTACCCTAGAGAGACCCAGTACTTC
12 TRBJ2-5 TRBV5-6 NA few CASSTWQETQYF TGTGCCAGCAGCACCTGGCAAGAGACCCAGTACTTC
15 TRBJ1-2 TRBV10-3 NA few CAISGQQRANYGYTF TGTGCCATCAGCGGGCAACAGAGAGCTAACTATGGCTACACCTTC
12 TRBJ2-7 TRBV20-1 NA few CSARGANYEQYF TGCAGTGCTAGAGGGGCCAACTACGAGCAGTACTTC
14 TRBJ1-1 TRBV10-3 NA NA CAISGRDLNTEAFF TGTGCCATCAGCGGCCGGGACTTGAACACTGAAGCTTTCTTT
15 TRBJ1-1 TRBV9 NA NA CASSVAPDTNTEAFF TGTGCCAGCAGCGTAGCTCCGGATACGAACACTGAAGCTTTCTTT
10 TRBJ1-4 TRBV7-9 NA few CASAGEKLFF TGTGCCAGCGCGGGTGAAAAACTGTTTTTT
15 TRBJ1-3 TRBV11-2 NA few CASSLDWHSGNTIYF TGTGCCAGCAGCTTAGATTGGCACTCTGGAAACACCATATATTTT
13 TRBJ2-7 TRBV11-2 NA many CASSLARYGEQYF TGTGCCAGCAGCTTAGCCCGCTACGGCGAGCAGTACTTC
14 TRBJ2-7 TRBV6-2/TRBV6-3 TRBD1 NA CASRNRDRSYEQYF TGTGCCAGCAGAAACCGGGACAGATCCTACGAGCAGTACTTC
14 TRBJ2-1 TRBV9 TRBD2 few CASSQREVYNEQFF TGTGCCAGCAGCCAGCGGGAGGTATACAATGAGCAGTTCTTC
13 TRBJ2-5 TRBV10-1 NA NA CASSELTLGTQYF TGCGCCAGCAGTGAGTTAACCCTAGGGACCCAGTACTTC
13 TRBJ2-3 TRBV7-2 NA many CASSLYDTDTQYF TGTGCCAGCAGCTTATACGACACAGATACGCAGTATTTT
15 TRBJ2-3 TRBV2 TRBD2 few CASRSTSGRTDTQYF TGTGCCAGCAGATCGACTAGCGGGAGAACAGATACGCAGTATTTT
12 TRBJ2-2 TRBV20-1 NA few CSAHKNTGELFF TGCAGTGCTCATAAGAACACCGGGGAGCTGTTTTTT
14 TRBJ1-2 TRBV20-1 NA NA CSAGERGTNYGYTF TGCAGTGCTGGCGAAAGGGGGACTAACTATGGCTACACCTTC
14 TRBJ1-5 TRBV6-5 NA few CASSFIGPNQPQHF TGTGCCAGCAGTTTTATAGGGCCTAATCAGCCCCAGCATTTT
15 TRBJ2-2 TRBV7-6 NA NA CASRQTSESTGELFF TGTGCCAGCAGACAGACTAGTGAGAGCACCGGGGAGCTGTTTTTT
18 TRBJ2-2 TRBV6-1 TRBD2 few CASSADLAGGSNTGELFF TGTGCCAGCAGTGCCGATCTAGCGGGGGGGTCGAACACCGGGGAGCTGTTTTTT
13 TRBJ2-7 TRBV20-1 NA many CSASSREPYEQYF TGCAGTGCTAGCTCGCGGGAACCTTACGAGCAGTACTTC
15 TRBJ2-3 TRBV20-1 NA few CSAGSRGSQSDTQYF TGCAGTGCTGGGTCGCGGGGTTCTCAATCAGATACGCAGTATTTT
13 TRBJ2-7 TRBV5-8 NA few CASSALGTYEQYF TGTGCCAGCAGCGCCTTGGGGACCTACGAGCAGTACTTC
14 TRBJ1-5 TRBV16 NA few CASSQSGTGQPQHF TGTGCCAGCAGCCAATCAGGAACCGGTCAGCCCCAGCATTTT
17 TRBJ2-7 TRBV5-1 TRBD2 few CASSLGFTSGAYYEQYF TGCGCCAGCAGCTTGGGGTTCACTAGCGGCGCATACTACGAGCAGTACTTC
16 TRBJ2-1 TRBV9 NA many CASSVGQRQGDNEQFF TGTGCCAGCAGCGTAGGTCAGCGGCAGGGAGACAATGAGCAGTTCTTC
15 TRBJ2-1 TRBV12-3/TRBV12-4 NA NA CASSLEGGTYNEQFF TGTGCCAGCAGTTTGGAGGGAGGCACCTACAATGAGCAGTTCTTC
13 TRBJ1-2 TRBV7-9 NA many CASSLALGHGYTF TGTGCCAGCAGCTTAGCGCTGGGCCATGGCTACACCTTC
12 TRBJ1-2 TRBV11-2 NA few CASSLGWAGYTF TGTGCCAGCAGCTTAGGGTGGGCTGGCTACACCTTC
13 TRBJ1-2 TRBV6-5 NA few CASSYGQGRGYTF TGTGCCAGCAGTTACGGGCAGGGTAGAGGCTACACCTTC
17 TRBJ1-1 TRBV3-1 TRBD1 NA CASSPPTGETVNTEAFF TGTGCCAGCAGCCCTCCGACAGGGGAGACGGTGAACACTGAAGCTTTCTTT
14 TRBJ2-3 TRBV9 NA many CASSVIPGTDTQYF TGTGCCAGCAGCGTAATCCCCGGCACAGATACGCAGTATTTT
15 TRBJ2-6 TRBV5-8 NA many CASSLGGSGANVLTF TGTGCCAGCAGCTTGGGAGGCTCTGGGGCCAACGTCCTGACTTTC